This paragraph covers one TCR beta chain sequence. The identical CDR3 is also encoded by other nucleotide sequences in the sample. This CDR3 contains 12 residues. Trimming removed 0 bases from V and 2 bases from J, with 2 bases in between. Germline V lookup: CDR1 MNHEY, CDR2 SVGAGI. The sample belongs to a study of CD8+ T cells in alopecia areata. Study summary: In an open-label trial, patients got 5 to 10 mg tofacitinib twice daily.

Reverse transcription of extracted RNA yielded cDNA, which provided the sequencing template. The table came from immunoSEQ multiplex PCR; TCRdb's copy has only in-frame clones and leaves some out. The sample comprises some 200,000 clones, 59% of which are singletons, and roughly 15% rests with the top ten. The source of this sequence is a human donor with alopecia areata. The sequencing here drew on CD4+ T cells sorted from blood, taken at week 0. The V call is TRBV6-5, the J call TRBJ2-7; the D is unclear. Written as DNA, the CDR3 is TGTGCCAGCAGTTACTCACCCTACGAGCAGTACTTC. It encodes CASSYSPYEQYF.